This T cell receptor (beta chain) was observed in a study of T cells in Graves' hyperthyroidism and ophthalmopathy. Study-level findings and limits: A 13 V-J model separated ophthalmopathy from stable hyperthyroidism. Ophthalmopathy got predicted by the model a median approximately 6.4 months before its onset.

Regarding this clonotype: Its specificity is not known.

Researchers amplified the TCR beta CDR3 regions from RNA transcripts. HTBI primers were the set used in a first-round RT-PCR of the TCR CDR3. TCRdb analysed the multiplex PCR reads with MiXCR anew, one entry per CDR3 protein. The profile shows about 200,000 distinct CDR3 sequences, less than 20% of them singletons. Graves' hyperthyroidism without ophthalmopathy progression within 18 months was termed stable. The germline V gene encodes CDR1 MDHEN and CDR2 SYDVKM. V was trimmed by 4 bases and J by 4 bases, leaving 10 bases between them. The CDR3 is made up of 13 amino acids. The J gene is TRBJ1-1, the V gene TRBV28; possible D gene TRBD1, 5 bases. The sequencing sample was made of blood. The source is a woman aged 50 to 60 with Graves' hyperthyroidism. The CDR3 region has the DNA TGTGCCAGCAGTTCGACAGTGGGCACTGAAGCTTTCTTT. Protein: CASSSTVGTEAFF. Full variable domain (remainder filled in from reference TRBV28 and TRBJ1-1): DVKVTQSSRYLVKRTGEKVFLECVQDMDHENMFWYRQDPGLGLRLIYFSYDVKMKEKGDIPEGYSVSREKKERFSLILESASTNQTSMYLCASSSTVGTEAFFGQGTRLTVV.